This TCR beta chain originates from a study of PD-1 blockade in mismatch repair-deficient tumors. The repertoire was sequenced with immunoSEQ multiplex PCR; TCRdb's copy has only in-frame clones and lacks some. The profile covers around 120,000 clones, with about nine tenths appearing a single time and 10% to 15% taken by the ten largest. The receptor was isolated from an adult with mismatch repair-deficient cancer. The input for sequencing was peripheral blood, taken approximately 72 weeks after starting pembrolizumab.

The CDR3 here is CATSRVGTQSSGNTIYF. The CDR3 DNA reads TGTGCCACCAGCAGAGTCGGGACTCAAAGCTCTGGAAACACCATATATTTT. The chain is built from TRBV15 and TRBJ1-3; possibly TRBD1 for D (5 bases). Germline V lookup: CDR1 LNHNV, CDR2 YYDKDF (reference sequence). The CDR3 sequence is 17 residues long. V lost 1 base to trimming and J lost 0 bases, with 13 bases between them.